Sequencing of this T cell receptor (beta chain) was carried out in a study of CXCR3-negative and CXCR3-positive naive CD8 T cells. Study-wide findings and caveats: Naive cells with CXCR3 showed TRB CDR3s that were more hydrophobic than those in CXCR3-negative naive cells.

Germline V gene data show CDR1 as LNHNV and CDR2 as YYDKDF (reference sequence). The CDR3 is 13 residues long. With regard to this clonotype: Its target is unknown.

The TRB cDNA libraries were prepared by 5' RACE with UMI labels. Each CDR3 protein gets one entry in TCRdb, which reprocessed the 5' RACE reads and gives no DNA. The sample table includes over 70,000 distinct CDR3 sequences. This clonotype originated in a human donor in good health. Some clones in this sample may be carry-over from other donors' samples. The gene calls are TRBV15 and TRBJ2-7. The sample comprised naive CXCR3+ CD8+ T cells from blood. Specified subset: CD45RO-CCR7+CD27+CD95- naive CD8+ T cells expressing CXCR3 (TNR3+). CDR3 amino acids: CATGRPNSYEQYF.